Below are 20 T cell receptor beta chains sequenced from a single sample in a study of shared clonotypes between healthy human individuals. The method was immunoSEQ multiplex PCR; TCRdb's version includes in-frame clones alone and lacks a portion of them. This table has about 1 million clones, roughly 70% appearing once. Specimen: memory CD4+ T cells sorted from blood. As to subset: CD45RA-negative fraction. The receptors come from a man aged 18 to 29 in good health.

This sequence joins TRBV28 and TRBJ1-2, with a possible D match to TRBD1 (5 bases). Between the trimmed V and J ends, which lost 3 bases and 7 bases, there was a span of 9 bases. Germline V gene sequence: CDR1 MDHEN, CDR2 SYDVKM. The CDR3 sequence is 12 residues long. As DNA, the CDR3 is TGTGCCAGCAGTTTGCAGGGTACTGGCTACACCTTC. This codes for CASSLQGTGYTF.

The chain links TRBV6-5 to TRBJ2-7; 13 positions match TRBD2. The CDR3 runs to 14 residues. CDR1 MNHEY and CDR2 SVGAGI come from the germline V gene. V shed 5 bases and J 4 bases; nucleotides not matched to a gene: 2. CDR3 loop: CASSTTSGRYEQYF. CDR3 DNA sequence: TGTGCCAGCAGTACGACTAGCGGGAGGTACGAGCAGTACTTC.

The V and J genes are TRBV6-6 and TRBJ1-1, with D uncertain. Germline V gene lookup returns CDR1 MNHNY and CDR2 SVGAGI (reference sequence). The V gene lost 6 bases and the J gene lost 5 bases, with 10 bases spanning the gap. The CDR3 runs to 12 residues. CDR3 loop: CASRNGETEAFF. The CDR3 DNA follows: TGTGCCAGCAGGAACGGGGAAACTGAAGCTTTCTTT.

The rearrangement links TRBV6-6 to TRBJ1-4, with TRBD1 identical over 7 bases. Germline CDR1 and CDR2: MNHNY and SVGAGI (reference sequence). CDR3 size: 14 residues. After removal of 7 bases from V and 3 bases from J, the junction contained 5 bases not matched to a gene. CDR3 sequence: CASTWTGANEKLFF. CDR3 coding DNA: TGTGCCAGCACATGGACAGGAGCTAATGAAAAACTGTTTTTT.

V is TRBV6-5 and J is TRBJ1-5; no definite D call. CDR1 MNHEY and CDR2 SVGAGI come from the germline V gene. The CDR3 contains 15 residues. Deletions cut 7 bases from V and 4 bases from J, with 17 bases between. CDR3 in amino acids: CASTERVDGNQPQHF. As DNA, the CDR3 is TGTGCCAGCACCGAAAGGGTTGACGGAAATCAGCCCCAGCATTTT.

The chain has TRBV7-8 and TRBJ1-2; D unclear. Trimming shortened V by 6 bases and J by 8 bases, and 13 bases separated the two germline ends. From germline, CDR1 is SGHVS and CDR2 FQNEAQ. CDR3 length: 12 amino acids. This chain's CDR3 is CASRPSGGGYTF. The CDR3 DNA reads TGTGCCAGCAGACCCTCGGGAGGGGGCTACACCTTC. The full variable domain, with the rest looked up from reference TRBV7-8 and TRBJ1-2, is GAGVSQSPRYKVAKRGQDVALRCDPISGHVSLFWYQQALGQGPEFLTYFQNEAQLDKSGLPSDRFFAERPEGSVSTLKIQRTQQEDSAVYLCASRPSGGGYTFGSGTRLTVV.

This clone was counted between two and nine times. The chain links TRBV7-9 to TRBJ2-5; 9 bases align to TRBD2. Trimming cost V 10 bases and J 1 base; bases outside gene matches: 4. CDR1 is SEHNR, CDR2 FQNEAQ, per germline (reference sequence). This CDR3 region has 13 residues. The chain's CDR3 is CATSGEFQETQYF. In nucleotides, the CDR3 is TGTGCCACTAGCGGGGAATTCCAAGAGACCCAGTACTTC.

This clone has only a few counts. The V and J genes are TRBV27 and TRBJ2-7, with 11 bases aligning to TRBD1. The length of the CDR3 is 15 residues. Germline assignment: CDR1 MNHEY and CDR2 SMNVEV (reference sequence). Trimming cost V 6 bases and J 1 base; bases outside gene matches: 5. The CDR3 region has the DNA TGTGCCAGCAGCCCGGACAGGGGGCGGTCCTACGAGCAGTACTTC. Amino acids: CASSPDRGRSYEQYF.

The V and J genes are TRBV5-1 and TRBJ1-6; 8 bases agree with TRBD1. Germline values: CDR1 SGHRS, CDR2 YFSETQ. The junction had 8 bases not matched to a gene; V was cut back by 3 bases and J by 6 bases. This CDR3 contains 16 residues. CDR3 loop: CASSSQGQGGNSPLHF. The CDR3 bases are TGCGCCAGCAGCTCGCAAGGACAGGGAGGTAATTCACCCCTCCACTTT.

This clone came up a few times. This chain uses TRBV19 with TRBJ1-2; D not resolved. V was pared by 4 bases and J by 3 bases, with 6 bases between. CDR1 and CDR2 (germline): LNHDA, SQIVND (reference sequence). The CDR3 contains 12 residues. CDR3 protein: CASSTRHYGYTF. DNA of the CDR3: TGTGCCAGTAGTACCCGTCACTATGGCTACACCTTC.

This clone was counted once. V usage is TRBV19 and J usage is TRBJ1-2; possible D gene TRBD1, 5 bases. Between the trimmed V and J ends, which lost 3 bases and 7 bases, there was a span of 12 bases. This CDR3 region has 13 residues. Germline V CDR1 and CDR2: LNHDA, SQIVND (reference sequence). Here the CDR3 reads CASSIEGRGGYTF. Written as DNA, the CDR3 is TGTGCCAGTAGTATTGAGGGGCGGGGTGGCTACACCTTC.

This clone has a single count. The chain carries TRBV7-9 and TRBJ2-1; D uncertain. This CDR3 has 12 amino acids. The germline gives CDR1 SEHNR, CDR2 FQNEAQ (reference sequence). V lost 5 bases, J lost 10 bases, and 12 bases lay in between. The CDR3 sequence: CASSLDVGEQFF. The DNA for the CDR3 is TGTGCCAGCAGCCTAGACGTGGGCGAGCAGTTCTTC.

This chain uses TRBV7-2 with TRBJ2-3; D remains unclear. CDR3 length equals 12 residues. V lost 7 bases, J lost 6 bases, and 11 bases lay in between. Germline V gene sequence: CDR1 SGHTA, CDR2 FQGNSA. In DNA, the CDR3 is TGTGCCAGCACCCTCCGTCGTGATACGCAGTATTTT. Translation gives CASTLRRDTQYF.

J is TRBJ1-1 and V is TRBV19, with 7 bases fitting TRBD1. V trimming: 6 bases; J trimming: 12 bases; junction bases outside the gene matches: 19. The CDR3 covers 15 residues. From germline, CDR1 is LNHDA and CDR2 SQIVND (reference sequence). The CDR3, as DNA: TGTGCCAGTAGCAGGGGGGACAGTCCCCCAAGGGGAACTTTCTTT. Translation: CASSRGDSPPRGTFF.

This sequence joins TRBV11-2 and TRBJ2-5, with 12 nucleotides matching TRBD2. This CDR3 region has 16 residues. Germline values: CDR1 SGHAT, CDR2 FQNNGV. The ends lost 5 bases at V and 5 bases at J; junction bases unmatched: 9. CDR3 in amino acids: CASSRSRGLAGETQYF. The CDR3 DNA reads TGTGCCAGCAGCCGCTCCCGGGGACTAGCGGGCGAGACCCAGTACTTC. Full variable domain (missing parts from reference TRBV11-2 and TRBJ2-5): EAGVAQSPRYKIIEKRQSVAFWCNPISGHATLYWYQQILGQGPKLLIQFQNNGVVDDSQLPKDRFSAERLKGVDSTLKIQPAKLEDSAVYLCASSRSRGLAGETQYFGPGTRLLVL.

The CDR3 sequence: CASPVAEAFF. The CDR3 bases are TGTGCCAGTCCTGTCGCTGAAGCTTTCTTT. The V gene is TRBV19, the J gene TRBJ1-1; D ambiguous. Germline V gene lookup returns CDR1 LNHDA and CDR2 SQIVND (reference sequence). The CDR3 has 10 amino acids. V was cut by 8 bases and J by 6 bases, with 7 bases left in between.

The J gene is TRBJ2-6, the V gene TRBV30; D is possibly TRBD2 (6 bases). This CDR3 spans 16 amino acids. The V end was cut by 2 bases, the J end by 0 bases, with 11 bases between. Germline assignment: CDR1 GTSNPN and CDR2 SVGIG (reference sequence). DNA for the CDR3: TGTGCCTGGAGTCGGGGGTACTTCTCTGGGGCCAACGTCCTGACTTTC. As protein: CAWSRGYFSGANVLTF. Filled out from reference TRBV30 and TRBJ2-6, the complete variable domain reads SQTIHQWPATLVQPVGSPLSLECTVEGTSNPNLYWYRQAAGRGLQLLFYSVGIGQISSEVPQNLSASRPQDRQFILSSKKLLLSDSGFYLCAWSRGYFSGANVLTFGAGSRLTVL.

The chain combines TRBV4-3 with TRBJ1-5; no clear D gene. Per germline, CDR1 LGHNA and CDR2 YSLEER. V gave up 0 bases and J gave up 6 bases, with 9 bases separating them. The CDR3 spans 14 residues. The CDR3 DNA reads TGCGCCAGCAGCCAAGAACGGATCGGTCAGCCCCAGCATTTT. This sequence encodes CASSQERIGQPQHF.

There are a few counts of this clone. V gene TRBV7-8 combines with J gene TRBJ1-5, with D possibly TRBD1 on 6 matching bases. The CDR3 consists of 15 residues. V was cut by 5 bases and J by 3 bases, with 14 bases left in between. Germline CDR1 is SGHVS and CDR2 is FQNEAQ. In nucleotides, the CDR3 is TGTGCCAGCAGCGCCACAGGGACAATCAATCAGCCCCAGCATTTT. Its protein is CASSATGTINQPQHF.

The rearrangement links TRBV30 to TRBJ2-7; 8 bases line up with TRBD2. The CDR3 totals 14 residues. Germline V lookup: CDR1 GTSNPN, CDR2 SVGIG (reference sequence). The trim removed 5 bases at V and 2 bases at J, leaving 8 bases unmatched. CDR3 residues: CAWGFGSGTYEQYF. Here the CDR3 DNA reads TGTGCCTGGGGGTTTGGTAGCGGGACCTACGAGCAGTACTTC.